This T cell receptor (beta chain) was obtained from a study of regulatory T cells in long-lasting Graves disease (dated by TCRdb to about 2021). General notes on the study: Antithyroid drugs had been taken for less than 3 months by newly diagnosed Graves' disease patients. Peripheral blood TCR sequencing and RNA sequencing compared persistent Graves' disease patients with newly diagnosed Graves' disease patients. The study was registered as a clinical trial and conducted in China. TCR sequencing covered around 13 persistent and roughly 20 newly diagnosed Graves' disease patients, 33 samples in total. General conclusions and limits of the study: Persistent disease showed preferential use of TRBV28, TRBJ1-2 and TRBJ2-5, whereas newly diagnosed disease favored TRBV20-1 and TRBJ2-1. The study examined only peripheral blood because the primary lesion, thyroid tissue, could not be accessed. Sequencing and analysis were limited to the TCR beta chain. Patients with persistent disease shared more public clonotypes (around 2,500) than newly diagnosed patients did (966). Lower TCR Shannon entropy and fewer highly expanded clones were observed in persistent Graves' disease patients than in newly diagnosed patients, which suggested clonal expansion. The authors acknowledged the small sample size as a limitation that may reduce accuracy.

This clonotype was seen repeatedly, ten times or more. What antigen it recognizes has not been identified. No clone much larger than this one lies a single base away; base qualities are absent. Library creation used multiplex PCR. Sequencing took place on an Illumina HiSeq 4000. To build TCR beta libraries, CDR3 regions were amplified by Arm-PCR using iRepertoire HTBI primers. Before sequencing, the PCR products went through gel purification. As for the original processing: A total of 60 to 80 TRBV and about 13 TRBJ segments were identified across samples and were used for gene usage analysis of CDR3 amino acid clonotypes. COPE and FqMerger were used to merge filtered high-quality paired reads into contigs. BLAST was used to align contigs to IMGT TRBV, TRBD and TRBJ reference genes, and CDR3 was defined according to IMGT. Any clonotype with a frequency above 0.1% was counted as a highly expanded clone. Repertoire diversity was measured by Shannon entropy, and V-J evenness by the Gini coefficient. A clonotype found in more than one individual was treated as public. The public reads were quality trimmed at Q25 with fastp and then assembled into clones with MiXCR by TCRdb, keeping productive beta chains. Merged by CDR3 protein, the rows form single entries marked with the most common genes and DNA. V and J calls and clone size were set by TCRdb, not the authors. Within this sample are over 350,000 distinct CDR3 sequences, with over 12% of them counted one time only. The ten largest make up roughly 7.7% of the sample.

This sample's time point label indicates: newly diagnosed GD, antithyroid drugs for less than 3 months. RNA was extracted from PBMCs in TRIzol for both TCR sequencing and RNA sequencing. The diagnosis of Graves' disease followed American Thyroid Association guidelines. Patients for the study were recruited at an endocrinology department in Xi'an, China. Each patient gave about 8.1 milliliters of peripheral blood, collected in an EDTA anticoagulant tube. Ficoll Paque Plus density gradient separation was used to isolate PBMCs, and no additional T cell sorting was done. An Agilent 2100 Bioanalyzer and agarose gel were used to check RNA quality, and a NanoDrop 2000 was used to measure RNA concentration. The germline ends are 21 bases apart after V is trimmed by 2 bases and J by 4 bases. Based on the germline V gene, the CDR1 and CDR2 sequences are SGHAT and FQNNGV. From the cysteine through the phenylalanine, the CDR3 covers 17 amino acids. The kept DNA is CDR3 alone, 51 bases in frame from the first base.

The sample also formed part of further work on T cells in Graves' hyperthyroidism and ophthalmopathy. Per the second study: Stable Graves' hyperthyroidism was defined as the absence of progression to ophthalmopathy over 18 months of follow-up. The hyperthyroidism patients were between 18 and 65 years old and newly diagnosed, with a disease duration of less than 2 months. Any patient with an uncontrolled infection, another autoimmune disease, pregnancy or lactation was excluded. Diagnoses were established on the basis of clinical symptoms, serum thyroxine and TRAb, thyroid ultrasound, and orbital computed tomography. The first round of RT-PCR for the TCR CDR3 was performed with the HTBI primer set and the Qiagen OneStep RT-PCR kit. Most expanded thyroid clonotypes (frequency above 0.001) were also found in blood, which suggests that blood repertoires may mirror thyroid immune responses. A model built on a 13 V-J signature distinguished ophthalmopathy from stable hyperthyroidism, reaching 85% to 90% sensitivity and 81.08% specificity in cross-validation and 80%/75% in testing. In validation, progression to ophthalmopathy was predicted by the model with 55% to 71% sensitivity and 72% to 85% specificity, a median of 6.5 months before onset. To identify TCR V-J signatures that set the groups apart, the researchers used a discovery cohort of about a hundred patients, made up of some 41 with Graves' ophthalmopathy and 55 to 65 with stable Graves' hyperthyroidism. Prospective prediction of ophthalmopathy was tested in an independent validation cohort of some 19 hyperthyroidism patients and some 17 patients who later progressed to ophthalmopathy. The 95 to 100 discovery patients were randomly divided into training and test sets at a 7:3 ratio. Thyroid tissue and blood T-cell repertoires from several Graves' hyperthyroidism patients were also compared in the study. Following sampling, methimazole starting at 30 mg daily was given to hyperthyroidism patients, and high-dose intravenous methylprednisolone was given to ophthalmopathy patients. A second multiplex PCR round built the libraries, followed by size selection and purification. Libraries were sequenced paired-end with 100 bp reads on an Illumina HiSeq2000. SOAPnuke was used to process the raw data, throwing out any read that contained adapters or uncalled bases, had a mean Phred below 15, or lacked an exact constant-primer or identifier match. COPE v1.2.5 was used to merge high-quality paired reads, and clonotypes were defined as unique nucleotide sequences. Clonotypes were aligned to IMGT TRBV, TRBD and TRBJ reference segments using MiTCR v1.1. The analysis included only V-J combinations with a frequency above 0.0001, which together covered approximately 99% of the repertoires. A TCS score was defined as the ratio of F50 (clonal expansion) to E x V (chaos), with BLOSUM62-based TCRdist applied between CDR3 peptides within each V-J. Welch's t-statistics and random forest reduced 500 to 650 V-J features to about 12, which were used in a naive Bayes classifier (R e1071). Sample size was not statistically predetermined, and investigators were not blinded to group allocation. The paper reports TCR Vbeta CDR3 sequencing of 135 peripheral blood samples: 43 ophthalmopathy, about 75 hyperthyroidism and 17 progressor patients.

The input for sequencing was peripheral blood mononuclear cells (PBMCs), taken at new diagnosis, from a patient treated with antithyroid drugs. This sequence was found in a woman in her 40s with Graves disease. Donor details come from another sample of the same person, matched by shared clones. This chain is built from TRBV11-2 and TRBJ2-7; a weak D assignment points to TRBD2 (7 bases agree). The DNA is TGTGCCAGCAGCTTAAAGGCGGGGGACATCACCTTATACGAGCAGTACTTC. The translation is CASSLKAGDITLYEQYF.